One and the same sample provided the 3 T cell receptor beta chains below, sequenced in a study of Graves' ophthalmopathy and Graves' hyperthyroidism. Amplification of TCR beta CDR3 regions used RNA transcripts. Second-round multiplex PCR came after first-round RT-PCR with HTBI primers. TCRdb recomputed calls from the multiplex PCR reads with MiXCR, one row per CDR3 protein. This table holds some 370,000 distinct CDR3 sequences, about 15% found once. The specimen sequenced was peripheral blood. These TCRs come from an adult woman with stable Graves' hyperthyroidism.

In this sample, this clonotype turned up many times. This chain joins TRBV12-3 or TRBV12-4 and TRBJ1-1, with D perhaps matching TRBD1 (6 bases). CDR3 length equals 14 residues. V was pared by 2 bases and J by 7 bases, with 14 bases between. The CDR3 nucleotides are TGTGCCAGCAGTTTAAACAGGGAGGATAATGAAGCTTTCTTT. This translates into CASSLNREDNEAFF.

This clonotype appeared a few times. A much larger clone sits a single nucleotide away, making a read error possible. This rearrangement joins TRBV11-1 to TRBJ1-1; 8 nucleotides line up with TRBD1. CDR1 is SGHAT, CDR2 FQDESV, per germline (reference sequence). This CDR3 is built from 17 residues. Trimming cost V 5 bases and J 3 bases; bases outside gene matches: 14. CDR3 coding DNA: TGTGCCAGCAGCCGCGGACAGGGAGGTTGGATGGACACTGAAGCTTTCTTT. Its translation: CASSRGQGGWMDTEAFF. Full variable domain (outside the CDR3, taken from reference TRBV11-1 and TRBJ1-1): EAEVAQSPRYKITEKSQAVAFWCDPISGHATLYWYRQILGQGPELLVQFQDESVVDDSQLPKDRFSAERLKGVDSTLKIQPAELGDSAMYLCASSRGQGGWMDTEAFFGQGTRLTVV.

This clonotype occurred many times. The chain couples TRBV29-1 to TRBJ2-7; D is ambiguous. V shed 2 bases and J shed 1 base, with 15 bases lying between them. Germline CDR1 and CDR2: SQVTM and ANQGSEA. This CDR3 has 15 residues. The CDR3 DNA reads TGCAGCGTTGAATCCTGGGGTCCTCGGTCCTACGAGCAGTACTTC. Translation gives CSVESWGPRSYEQYF.